This entry describes one TCR beta chain. This sample was taken from a study of OX40 agonist ivuxolimab in advanced cancers. Looked up from germline, CDR1 is SGHTA and CDR2 is FQGNSA. With 0 bases removed from V and 0 bases from J, the gap between germline ends came to 9 bases. The CDR3 has 16 residues. Using immunoSEQ multiplex PCR, the repertoire was profiled, and TCRdb retains in-frame clones only, with some absent. The sample shows more than 15,000 clones, around 84% of them seen only once. The clonotype originates from an adult with an advanced solid tumor such as melanoma, head and neck, liver or kidney cancer. The sample in question was CD4+ or CD8+ T cells sorted from blood, obtained in a trial of the OX40 agonist ivuxolimab. The chain carries TRBV7-2 and TRBJ1-3, with D uncertain. The CDR3 nucleotides are TGTGCCAGCAGCTTAGCGAGGCCGAACTCTGGAAACACCATATATTTT. It specifies CASSLARPNSGNTIYF.